These T cell receptor beta chains were read from a single sample in a study of memory CD4+ T cells and cytomegalovirus serostatus. Profiling relied on immunoSEQ multiplex PCR, and the TCRdb table lists in-frame clones only, not all of them. In the table there are some 54,000 clones, around 83% of which are singletons. The sample was memory CD4+ T cells from blood. Receptor source: an adult in good health and CMV-seropositive. CDR3s include the opening cysteine and the closing phenylalanine or tryptophan. Fields, in order: clone size, D gene, J gene, V gene, CDR3 protein, CDR3 DNA. The D gene is left open where the match is weak. Clone size is not always given. Where it is, it says once, few, many or a class for expanded clones.

size: NA
D: NA
J: TRBJ1-3
V: TRBV9
CDR3: CASSGRDISGNTIYF
DNA: TGTGCCAGCAGTGGCAGGGACATCTCTGGAAACACCATATATTTT

size: NA
D: NA
J: TRBJ1-4
V: TRBV19
CDR3: CASRGGAGGEKLFF
DNA: TGTGCCAGTCGAGGAGGGGCAGGAGGAGAAAAACTGTTTTTT

size: NA
D: NA
J: TRBJ1-2
V: TRBV4-3
CDR3: CASSRSSAGNYGYTF
DNA: TGCGCCAGCAGCCGTTCCTCGGCGGGTAACTATGGCTACACCTTC

size: NA
D: TRBD2
J: TRBJ2-1
V: TRBV4-1
CDR3: CASSPTTSGGRNEQFF
DNA: TGCGCCAGCAGCCCCACAACTAGCGGGGGGAGGAACGAGCAGTTCTTC

size: NA
D: TRBD1
J: TRBJ1-2
V: TRBV18
CDR3: CASSRQGSNYGYTF
DNA: TGTGCCAGCTCAAGACAGGGATCTAACTATGGCTACACCTTC

size: NA
D: TRBD2
J: TRBJ2-1
V: TRBV19
CDR3: CATGGNEQFF
DNA: TGTGCCACGGGGGGCAATGAGCAGTTCTTC

size: NA
D: NA
J: TRBJ1-4
V: TRBV7-2
CDR3: CASSPQGGNEKLFF
DNA: TGTGCCAGCAGCCCACAGGGAGGGAATGAAAAACTGTTTTTT

size: NA
D: NA
J: TRBJ2-7
V: TRBV28
CDR3: CASSLGDWLSYEQYF
DNA: TGTGCCAGCAGTTTAGGGGACTGGCTTAGCTACGAGCAGTACTTC

size: few
D: TRBD1
J: TRBJ2-2
V: TRBV9
CDR3: CASSGEEQGKGTGELFF
DNA: TGTGCCAGCAGCGGCGAAGAACAGGGGAAGGGGACCGGGGAGCTGTTTTTT

size: NA
D: TRBD2
J: TRBJ2-3
V: TRBV28
CDR3: CASSLYGVSGDTDTQYF
DNA: TGTGCCAGCAGTTTGTATGGCGTTAGCGGGGATACAGATACGCAGTATTTT

size: NA
D: NA
J: TRBJ1-5
V: TRBV11-2
CDR3: CASSRDGTVGGQPQHF
DNA: TGTGCCAGCAGCCGCGATGGGACTGTTGGGGGTCAGCCCCAGCATTTT

size: NA
D: NA
J: TRBJ1-1
V: TRBV14
CDR3: CASSQQGFEAFF
DNA: TGTGCCAGCAGCCAACAGGGGTTTGAAGCTTTCTTT

size: NA
D: TRBD2
J: TRBJ2-1
V: TRBV5-4
CDR3: CAMGLAGVYEQFF
DNA: TGTGCCATGGGACTAGCGGGAGTCTATGAGCAGTTCTTC

size: NA
D: TRBD1
J: TRBJ2-7
V: TRBV2
CDR3: CASSRQGTSYEQYF
DNA: TGTGCCAGCAGCAGACAGGGGACTTCATACGAGCAGTACTTC

size: NA
D: NA
J: TRBJ1-5
V: TRBV2
CDR3: CASSEVRFQPQHF
DNA: TGTGCCAGCAGTGAAGTGCGCTTCCAGCCCCAGCATTTT

size: NA
D: NA
J: TRBJ1-5
V: TRBV28
CDR3: CASSYTDRNQPQHF
DNA: TGTGCCAGCAGTTACACGGACCGCAATCAGCCCCAGCATTTT

size: NA
D: NA
J: TRBJ2-1
V: TRBV7-2
CDR3: CASSSRDFLSEQFF
DNA: TGTGCCAGCAGCTCTAGGGACTTCCTCTCCGAGCAGTTCTTC

size: NA
D: NA
J: TRBJ2-3
V: TRBV2
CDR3: CASRSGTDTQYF
DNA: TGTGCCAGCAGATCTGGCACAGATACGCAGTATTTT

size: NA
D: NA
J: TRBJ1-4
V: TRBV19
CDR3: CASSQQARGGPNEKLFF
DNA: TGTGCCAGTAGCCAACAGGCTAGAGGGGGACCTAATGAAAAACTGTTTTTT

size: NA
D: NA
J: TRBJ2-5
V: TRBV29-1
CDR3: CSVGTQTAIQETQYF
DNA: TGCAGCGTTGGGACCCAGACAGCGATACAAGAGACCCAGTACTTC

size: NA
D: TRBD1
J: TRBJ2-2
V: TRBV5-4
CDR3: CASSLERQGDPTGELFF
DNA: TGTGCCAGCAGCTTGGAGCGACAGGGAGATCCCACCGGGGAGCTGTTTTTT

size: few
D: NA
J: TRBJ2-1
V: TRBV7-9
CDR3: CASNPGTQAYNEQFF
DNA: TGTGCTTCTAACCCGGGGACCCAGGCCTACAATGAGCAGTTCTTC

size: NA
D: TRBD1
J: TRBJ2-1
V: TRBV5-5
CDR3: CASSSTGQHNEQFF
DNA: TGTGCCAGCAGCTCGACAGGGCAGCACAATGAGCAGTTCTTC

size: NA
D: TRBD1
J: TRBJ2-2
V: TRBV7-9
CDR3: CASSFRQGETGELFF
DNA: TGTGCCAGCAGCTTCAGGCAGGGGGAGACCGGGGAGCTGTTTTTT

size: NA
D: NA
J: TRBJ2-1
V: TRBV5-1
CDR3: CASSPGSEKNEQFF
DNA: TGCGCCAGCAGCCCCGGGTCCGAGAAGAATGAGCAGTTCTTC

size: once
D: NA
J: TRBJ1-2
V: TRBV28
CDR3: CASSKPDRNYGYTF
DNA: TGTGCCAGCAGCAAACCTGACAGAAACTATGGCTACACCTTC

size: NA
D: TRBD1
J: TRBJ1-5
V: TRBV28
CDR3: CASSSPGQGVQPQHF
DNA: TGTGCCAGCAGCTCACCGGGACAGGGGGTTCAGCCCCAGCATTTT

size: few
D: TRBD1
J: TRBJ1-6
V: TRBV9
CDR3: CASSPTEGASSPLHF
DNA: TGTGCCAGCAGCCCCACGGAGGGGGCGAGCTCACCCCTCCACTTT

size: few
D: TRBD2
J: TRBJ2-1
V: TRBV6-1
CDR3: CASSVSSGRAYNEQFF
DNA: TGTGCCAGCAGTGTTTCAAGCGGGAGGGCCTACAATGAGCAGTTCTTC

size: NA
D: TRBD2
J: TRBJ2-3
V: TRBV15
CDR3: CATSRGGGGADTQYF
DNA: TGTGCCACCAGCCGCGGGGGTGGTGGTGCAGATACGCAGTATTTT

size: NA
D: NA
J: TRBJ2-7
V: TRBV11-2
CDR3: CASSLGPGGAGKDEQYF
DNA: TGTGCCAGCAGCTTAGGACCTGGAGGGGCGGGAAAGGACGAGCAGTACTTC

size: NA
D: TRBD2
J: TRBJ2-1
V: TRBV5-1
CDR3: CASSWGLAGDYNEQFF
DNA: TGCGCCAGCAGCTGGGGACTAGCGGGAGACTACAATGAGCAGTTCTTC

size: NA
D: NA
J: TRBJ1-4
V: TRBV2
CDR3: CASSDPAAGEKLFF
DNA: TGTGCCAGCAGTGATCCTGCTGCGGGTGAAAAACTGTTTTTT

size: NA
D: NA
J: TRBJ2-5
V: TRBV5-8
CDR3: CASSSTRAPKTQYF
DNA: TGTGCCAGCAGCTCCACTAGGGCACCTAAGACCCAGTACTTC

size: NA
D: TRBD1
J: TRBJ2-3
V: TRBV28
CDR3: CASGSRDRGADTQYF
DNA: TGTGCCAGCGGCTCCCGGGACAGGGGAGCAGATACGCAGTATTTT

size: NA
D: TRBD1
J: TRBJ2-6
V: TRBV4-1
CDR3: CASSRQTGTNSGANVLTF
DNA: TGCGCCAGCAGCCGACAGACAGGGACCAACTCTGGGGCCAACGTCCTGACTTTC

size: NA
D: TRBD1
J: TRBJ1-2
V: TRBV5-1
CDR3: CASSGQGGLGGYTF
DNA: TGCGCCAGCAGCGGACAGGGGGGATTAGGTGGCTACACCTTC

size: once
D: NA
J: TRBJ2-7
V: TRBV5-1
CDR3: CASSNSPESAAEQYF
DNA: TGCGCCAGCAGCAACTCACCCGAGTCCGCAGCCGAGCAGTACTTC

size: NA
D: NA
J: TRBJ1-1
V: TRBV6-1
CDR3: CASSGQADTEAFF
DNA: TGTGCCAGCAGTGGACAGGCGGACACTGAAGCTTTCTTT

size: NA
D: NA
J: TRBJ1-2
V: TRBV19
CDR3: CASNIGGLQSNYGYTF
DNA: TGTGCCAGTAACATTGGCGGGCTTCAGAGTAATTATGGCTACACCTTC

size: NA
D: NA
J: TRBJ2-6
V: TRBV7-8
CDR3: CASSFAGANVLTF
DNA: TGTGCCAGCAGCTTTGCTGGGGCCAACGTCCTGACTTTC

size: NA
D: NA
J: TRBJ1-1
V: TRBV5-5
CDR3: CASSPHPTRGNTEAFF
DNA: TGTGCCAGCAGCCCACACCCTACCCGGGGGAACACTGAAGCTTTCTTT

size: NA
D: NA
J: TRBJ2-1
V: TRBV29-1
CDR3: CSALRGGGNNEQFF
DNA: TGCAGCGCCCTGAGGGGAGGGGGGAACAATGAGCAGTTCTTC

size: NA
D: NA
J: TRBJ1-6
V: TRBV11-1
CDR3: CASSLARESPLHF
DNA: TGTGCCAGCAGCTTAGCCCGAGAATCACCCCTCCACTTT

size: NA
D: TRBD1
J: TRBJ2-2
V: TRBV7-3
CDR3: CASSRQGISAGELFF
DNA: TGTGCCAGCAGCCGACAGGGGATAAGTGCCGGGGAGCTGTTTTTT

size: once
D: TRBD2
J: TRBJ2-1
V: TRBV13
CDR3: CASSLLRGEGYNEQFF
DNA: TGTGCCAGCAGCCTTTTGCGGGGGGAAGGCTACAATGAGCAGTTCTTC

size: NA
D: NA
J: TRBJ2-5
V: TRBV5-4
CDR3: CASSGYQETQYF
DNA: TGTGCCAGCAGCGGGTACCAAGAGACCCAGTACTTC

size: NA
D: TRBD2
J: TRBJ2-1
V: TRBV7-8
CDR3: CASRRELAGDNEQFF
DNA: TGTGCCAGCAGACGGGAACTAGCGGGAGACAATGAGCAGTTCTTC

size: NA
D: NA
J: TRBJ1-1
V: TRBV5-1
CDR3: CASSLVFVRQPNTEAFF
DNA: TGCGCCAGCAGCTTGGTATTCGTCCGTCAACCGAACACTGAAGCTTTCTTT

size: NA
D: TRBD1
J: TRBJ2-4
V: TRBV6-1
CDR3: CASSTQGAQYF
DNA: TGTGCCAGCAGCACTCAGGGGGCCCAGTACTTC

size: NA
D: TRBD2
J: TRBJ2-3
V: TRBV7-2
CDR3: CASRLGGGIDTQYF
DNA: TGTGCCAGCAGGTTGGGCGGGGGTATAGATACGCAGTATTTT

size: once
D: NA
J: TRBJ2-1
V: TRBV6-6
CDR3: CASSYQGRDNEQFF
DNA: TGTGCCAGCAGTTACCAAGGTAGAGACAATGAGCAGTTCTTC

size: NA
D: NA
J: TRBJ2-7
V: TRBV4-3
CDR3: CASSQEASSYEQYF
DNA: TGCGCCAGCAGCCAAGAAGCCAGCTCCTACGAGCAGTACTTC

size: once
D: NA
J: TRBJ1-6
V: TRBV2
CDR3: CASSERTHNSPLHF
DNA: TGTGCCAGCAGTGAAAGGACTCATAATTCACCCCTCCACTTT

size: NA
D: NA
J: TRBJ1-5
V: TRBV7-6
CDR3: CASSLAGGNQPQHF
DNA: TGTGCCAGCAGCTTAGCCGGGGGGAATCAGCCCCAGCATTTT

size: NA
D: NA
J: TRBJ1-4
V: TRBV21-1
CDR3: CASSNWRVGRRRVLRIF
DNA: TGTGCCAGCAGCAATTGGAGGGTAGGGAGAAGGAGGGTCCTCAGAATATTT

size: NA
D: TRBD1
J: TRBJ1-1
V: TRBV9
CDR3: CASSAGTGQGNTEAFF
DNA: TGTGCCAGCAGCGCAGGGACAGGACAGGGGAACACTGAAGCTTTCTTT

size: once
D: NA
J: TRBJ1-5
V: TRBV9
CDR3: CASSTFVGGQPQHF
DNA: TGTGCCAGCAGCACCTTCGTCGGGGGTCAGCCCCAGCATTTT

size: NA
D: TRBD1
J: TRBJ1-1
V: TRBV7-2
CDR3: CASRANRGLMNTEAFF
DNA: TGTGCCAGCAGGGCTAACAGGGGACTTATGAACACTGAAGCTTTCTTT